This T cell receptor (beta chain) was captured in a study of blood T cells in healthy people across ages. Each donor supplied approximately 10 milliliters of peripheral blood. Next came a second PCR, run for about 7 to 11 cycles, which used a sample-barcoded 5' primer along with a J-beta primer mix. Researchers report that each sample yielded at least 3 million CDR3-containing paired-end reads. MiXCR, applied by TCRdb to the 5' RACE reads, yields one record per CDR3 protein. The sample shows some 1.5 million distinct CDR3 sequences, 28% of them seen only once. Findings and caveats of the study: Both naive CD4+ cell counts and diversity were greater in long-lived donors than in aged donors.

CDR1 is MNHEY, CDR2 SMNVEV, per germline (reference sequence). The CDR3 has 15 residues. V was pared by 3 bases and J by 3 bases, with 5 bases of the junction left unmatched. As to this clonotype: Its antigen is unknown.

The clonotype was recovered from a woman aged 30 to 39 in good health. Sequences were obtained from blood. The chain employs TRBV27 and TRBJ2-5, with 9 positions matching TRBD2. CDR3 nucleotide sequence: TGTGCCAGCAGTTTGAATGCGGGGGGGGAAGAGACCCAGTACTTC. It encodes CASSLNAGGEETQYF.